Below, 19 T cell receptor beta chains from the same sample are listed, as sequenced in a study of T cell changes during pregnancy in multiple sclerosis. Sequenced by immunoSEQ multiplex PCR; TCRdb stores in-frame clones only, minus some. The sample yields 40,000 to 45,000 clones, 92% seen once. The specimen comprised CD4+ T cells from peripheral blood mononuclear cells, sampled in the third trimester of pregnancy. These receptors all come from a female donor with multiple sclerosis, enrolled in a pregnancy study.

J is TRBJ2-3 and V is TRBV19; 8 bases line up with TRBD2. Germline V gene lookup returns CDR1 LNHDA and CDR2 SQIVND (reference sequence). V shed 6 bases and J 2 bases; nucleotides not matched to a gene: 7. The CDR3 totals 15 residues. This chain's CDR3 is CASRGVAGYTDTQYF. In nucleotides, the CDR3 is TGTGCCAGTAGAGGGGTAGCGGGATACACAGATACGCAGTATTTT.

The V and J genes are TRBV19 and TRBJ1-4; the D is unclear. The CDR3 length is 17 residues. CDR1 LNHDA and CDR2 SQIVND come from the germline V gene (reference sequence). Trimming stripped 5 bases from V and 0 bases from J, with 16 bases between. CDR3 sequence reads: CASSAQTSPATNEKLFF. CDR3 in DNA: TGTGCCAGTAGTGCCCAGACATCTCCTGCAACTAATGAAAAACTGTTTTTT.

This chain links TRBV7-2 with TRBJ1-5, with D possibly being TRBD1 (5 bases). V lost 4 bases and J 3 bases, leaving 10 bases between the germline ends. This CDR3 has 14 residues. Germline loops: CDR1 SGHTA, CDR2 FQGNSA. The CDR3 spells CASSSPGSNQPQHF. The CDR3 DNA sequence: TGTGCCAGCAGCTCCCCAGGGTCCAATCAGCCCCAGCATTTT.

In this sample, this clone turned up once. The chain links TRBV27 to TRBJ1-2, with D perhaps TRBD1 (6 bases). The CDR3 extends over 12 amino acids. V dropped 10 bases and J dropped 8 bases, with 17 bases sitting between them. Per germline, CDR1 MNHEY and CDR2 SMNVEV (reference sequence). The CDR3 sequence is CATRDTFMGYTF. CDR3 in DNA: TGTGCCACCCGGGACACCTTTATGGGCTACACCTTC.

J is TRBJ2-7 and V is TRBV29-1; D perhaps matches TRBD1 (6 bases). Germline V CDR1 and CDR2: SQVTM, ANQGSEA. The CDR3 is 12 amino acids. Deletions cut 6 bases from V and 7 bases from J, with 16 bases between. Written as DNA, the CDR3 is TGCAGCGTGTCTAGGGGGACGGGAGAGCAGTACTTC. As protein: CSVSRGTGEQYF.

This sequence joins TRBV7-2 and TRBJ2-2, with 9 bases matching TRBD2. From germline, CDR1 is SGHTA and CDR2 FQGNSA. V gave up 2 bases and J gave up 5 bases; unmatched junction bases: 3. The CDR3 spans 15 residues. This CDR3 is CASSLRTSETGELFF. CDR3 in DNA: TGTGCCAGCAGCTTACGGACTAGCGAGACCGGGGAGCTGTTTTTT.

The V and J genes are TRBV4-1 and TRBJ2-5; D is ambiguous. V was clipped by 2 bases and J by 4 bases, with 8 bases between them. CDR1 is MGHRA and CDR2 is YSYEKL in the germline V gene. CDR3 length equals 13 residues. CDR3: CASSQINGETQYF. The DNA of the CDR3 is TGCGCCAGCAGCCAAATCAACGGAGAGACCCAGTACTTC.

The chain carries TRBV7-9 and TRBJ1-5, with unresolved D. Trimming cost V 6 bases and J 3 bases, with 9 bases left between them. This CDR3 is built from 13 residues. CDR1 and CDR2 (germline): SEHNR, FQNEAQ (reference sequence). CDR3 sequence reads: CASSSYYNQPQHF. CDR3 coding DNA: TGTGCCAGCAGTTCCTACTACAATCAGCCCCAGCATTTT. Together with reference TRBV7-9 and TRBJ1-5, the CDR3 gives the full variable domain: DTGVSQNPRHKITKRGQNVTFRCDPISEHNRLYWYRQTLGQGPEFLTYFQNEAQLEKSRLLSDRFSAERPKGSFSTLEIQRTEQGDSAMYLCASSSYYNQPQHFGDGTRLSIL.

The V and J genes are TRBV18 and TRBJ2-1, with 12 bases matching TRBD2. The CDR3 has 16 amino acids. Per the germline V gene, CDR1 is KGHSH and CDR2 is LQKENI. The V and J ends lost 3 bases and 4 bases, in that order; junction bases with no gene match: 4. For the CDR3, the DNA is TGTGCCAGCTCACCCAGACTAGCGGGGGATTACAATGAGCAGTTCTTC. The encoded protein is CASSPRLAGDYNEQFF.

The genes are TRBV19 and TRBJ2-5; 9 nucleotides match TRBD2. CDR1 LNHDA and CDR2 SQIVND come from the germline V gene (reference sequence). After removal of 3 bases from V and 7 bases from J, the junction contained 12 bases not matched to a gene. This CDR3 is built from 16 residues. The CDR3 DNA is TGTGCCAGTAGTATGGATAGGACTAGCGCCTGGCGGACCCAGTACTTC. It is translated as CASSMDRTSAWRTQYF. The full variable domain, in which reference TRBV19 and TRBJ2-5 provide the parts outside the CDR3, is DGGITQSPKYLFRKEGQNVTLSCEQNLNHDAMYWYRQDPGQGLRLIYYSQIVNDFQKGDIAEGYSVSREKKESFPLTVTSAQKNPTAFYLCASSMDRTSAWRTQYFGPGTRLLVL.

The CDR3 reads CASSLRGVGRDTDTQYF. The CDR3 DNA reads TGTGCCAGCAGCTTGCGGGGGGTGGGACGAGACACAGATACGCAGTATTTT. The V gene is TRBV5-6, the J gene TRBJ2-3, with 7 bases aligning to TRBD2. The germline CDR1 and CDR2 sequences are SGHDT and YYEEEE. Trimming removed 1 base from V and 2 bases from J; junction bases left unmatched: 10. This CDR3 has 17 amino acids.

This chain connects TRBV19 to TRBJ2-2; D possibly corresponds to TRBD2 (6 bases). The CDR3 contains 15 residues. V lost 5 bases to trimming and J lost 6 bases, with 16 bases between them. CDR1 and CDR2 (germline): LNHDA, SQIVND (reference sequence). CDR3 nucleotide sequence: TGTGCCAGTAGTGCCGCCGGGACTGCCCCCGGGGAGCTGTTTTTT. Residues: CASSAAGTAPGELFF.

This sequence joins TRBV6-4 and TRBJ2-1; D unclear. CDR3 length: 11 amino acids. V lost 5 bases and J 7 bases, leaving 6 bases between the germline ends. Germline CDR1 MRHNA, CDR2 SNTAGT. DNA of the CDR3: TGTGCCAGCAGTACGGGTAATGAGCAGTTCTTC. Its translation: CASSTGNEQFF.

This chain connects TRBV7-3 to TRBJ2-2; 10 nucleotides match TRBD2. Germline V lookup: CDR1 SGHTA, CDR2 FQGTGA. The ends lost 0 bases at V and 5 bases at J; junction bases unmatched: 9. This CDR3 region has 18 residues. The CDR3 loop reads CASSLTASGRLRTGELFF. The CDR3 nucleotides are TGTGCCAGCAGCTTAACGGCTAGCGGGAGATTGAGGACCGGGGAGCTGTTTTTT.

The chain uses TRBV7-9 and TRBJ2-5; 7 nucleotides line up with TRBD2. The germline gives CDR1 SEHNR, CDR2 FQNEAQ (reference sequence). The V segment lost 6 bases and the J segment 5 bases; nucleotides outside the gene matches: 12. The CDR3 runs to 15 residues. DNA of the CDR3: TGTGCCAGCAGTCCGGGACTATTGTCCTGGGAGACCCAGTACTTC. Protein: CASSPGLLSWETQYF.

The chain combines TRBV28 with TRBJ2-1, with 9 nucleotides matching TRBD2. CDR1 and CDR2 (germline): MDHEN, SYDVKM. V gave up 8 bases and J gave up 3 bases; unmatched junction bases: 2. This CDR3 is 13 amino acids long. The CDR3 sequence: CASGLAFYNEQFF. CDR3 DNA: TGTGCCAGCGGACTAGCGTTCTACAATGAGCAGTTCTTC. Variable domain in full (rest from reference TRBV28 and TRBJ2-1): DVKVTQSSRYLVKRTGEKVFLECVQDMDHENMFWYRQDPGLGLRLIYFSYDVKMKEKGDIPEGYSVSREKKERFSLILESASTNQTSMYLCASGLAFYNEQFFGPGTRLTVL.

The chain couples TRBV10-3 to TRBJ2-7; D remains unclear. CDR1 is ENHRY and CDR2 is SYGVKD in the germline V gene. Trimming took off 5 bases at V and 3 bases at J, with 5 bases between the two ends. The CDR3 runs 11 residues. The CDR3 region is CAISQDYEQYF. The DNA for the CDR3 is TGTGCCATCAGTCAGGACTACGAGCAGTACTTC.

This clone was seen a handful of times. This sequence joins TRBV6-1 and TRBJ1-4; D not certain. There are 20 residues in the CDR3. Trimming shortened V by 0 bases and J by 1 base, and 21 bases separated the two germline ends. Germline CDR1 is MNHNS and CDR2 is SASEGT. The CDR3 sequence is CASSEADGGSFSGTNEKLFF. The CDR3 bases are TGTGCCAGCAGTGAAGCCGATGGTGGCAGCTTCTCGGGAACTAATGAAAAACTGTTTTTT.

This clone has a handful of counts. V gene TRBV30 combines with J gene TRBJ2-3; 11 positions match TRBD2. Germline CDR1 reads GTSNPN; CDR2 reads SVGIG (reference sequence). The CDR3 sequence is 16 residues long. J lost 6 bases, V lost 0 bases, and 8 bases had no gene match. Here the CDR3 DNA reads TGTGCCTGGAGTGTACATAGCGGGAGGGCTAAGGATACGCAGTATTTT. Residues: CAWSVHSGRAKDTQYF.